The clone carrying this T cell receptor beta chain appeared a few times. Its antigen remains unidentified. TCRdb redid the calling of the RACE reads with MiXCR, one entry per CDR3 protein. The table records 82,000 or so distinct CDR3 sequences, roughly 13% of them present only once. This entry comes from a study of human T cells and chemical hapten exposure. Study conclusions and caveats: With alopecia, donors may have immune responses unlike healthy people's.

Documented time point: patch test 3, about 24 weeks after DPC sensitization. Documented treatment: therapeutic diphenylcyclopropenone sensitization with weekly scalp DPC. Per the germline V gene, CDR1 is DFQATT and CDR2 is SNEGSKA (reference sequence). The CDR3 contains 16 residues. V gave up 0 bases and J gave up 2 bases; unmatched junction bases: 6. The V call is TRBV20-1, the J call TRBJ2-7, with 11 bases identical to TRBD2. The sequenced sample was whole blood, obtained in connection with sensitization to the hapten diphenylcyclopropenone (DPC). This receptor was taken from a woman aged 45-65 years with alopecia areata. Some clones in this sample may be carry-over from other donors' samples. In DNA form, the CDR3 reads TGCAGTGCTAGAGATTGGGGGACTAGCGGCCCCTACGAGCAGTACTTC. Protein: CSARDWGTSGPYEQYF.